Shown below are 25 T cell receptor beta chains from a single sample sequenced in a study of CD8 T cells in ankylosing spondylitis. MiXCR, applied by TCRdb to the 5' RACE reads, yields one record per CDR3 protein. The sample lists under 550,000 distinct CDR3 sequences; 25% to 30% were seen once. Study results and caveats: It appeared that ankylosing spondylitis blood was characterized by a TCR beta motif of roughly 8 highly homologous variants.

Antigens of these TCRs are unknown. Input material: blood, either unsorted or a sorted T cell fraction (not recorded which). These TCRs come from a male donor with ankylosing spondylitis.

The chain couples TRBV20-1 to TRBJ2-1, with a tentative D call TRBD2 (6 bases). This CDR3 is 14 amino acids long. From germline, CDR1 is DFQATT and CDR2 SNEGSKA (reference sequence). The ends were cut back, 2 bases at V and 6 bases at J, with 14 bases in the middle. The CDR3 region is CSARHQEGVNEQFF. In DNA form, the CDR3 reads TGCAGTGCTAGACACCAGGAGGGTGTCAATGAGCAGTTCTTC.

The J gene is TRBJ2-7, the V gene TRBV20-1, with D possibly called TRBD1 or TRBD2 (5 bases each). Germline V CDR1 and CDR2: DFQATT, SNEGSKA (reference sequence). Trimming left V 3 bases short and J 6 bases short, with 21 bases between. This CDR3 has 15 residues. This CDR3 is CSARARWKGSSEQYV. CDR3 nucleotide sequence: TGCAGTGCTAGGGCCCGGTGGAAGGGGAGTAGCGAGCAGTACGTC.

This clonotype came up a few times. The chain employs TRBV12-3 or TRBV12-4 and TRBJ2-5, with D maybe TRBD1 (6 bases). This CDR3 comprises 14 residues. The V and J ends lost 6 bases and 9 bases respectively, with 20 bases between them. The CDR3 reads CASSLNRAPWAQYF. For the CDR3, the DNA is TGTGCCAGCAGCCTGAACAGGGCCCCGTGGGCCCAGTACTTC.

This clonotype was recorded a few times. V gene TRBV5-1 combines with J gene TRBJ2-1, with D hard to call. With 2 bases removed from V and 0 bases from J, the gap between germline ends came to 12 bases. There are 16 residues in the CDR3. Germline assignment: CDR1 SGHRS and CDR2 YFSETQ. Here the CDR3 reads CASSFGKPGSYNEQFF. As DNA, the CDR3 is TGCGCCAGCAGCTTTGGGAAGCCCGGCTCCTACAATGAGCAGTTCTTC.

A few counts support this clonotype. The chain recombines TRBV7-2 with TRBJ1-2; a possible D gene is TRBD1 (5 bases). Germline V gives CDR1 SGHTA, CDR2 FQGNSA. The CDR3 has 18 residues. Trimming took 0 bases from V and 6 from J, leaving 23 bases between them. The CDR3 bases are TGTGCCAGCAGCTTAGCGGGGGGGAGGTGGATTTTGTGGAATGGCTACACCTTC. Residues: CASSLAGGRWILWNGYTF.

This sequence joins TRBV10-3 and TRBJ2-5, with TRBD2 as a possible D gene (6 bases). V was cut by 3 bases and J by 2 bases, with 13 bases left in between. Germline values: CDR1 ENHRY, CDR2 SYGVKD. CDR3 length: 15 residues. The CDR3 nucleotides read TGTGCCATCAGTGATATAGCGGAGACACAAGAGACCCAGTACTTC. Protein sequence: CAISDIAETQETQYF.

This clonotype was detected only a few times. The chain has TRBV7-2 and TRBJ1-1; D unresolved. Per germline, CDR1 SGHTA and CDR2 FQGNSA. V lost 5 bases and J lost 1, with 14 bases in between. The CDR3 is 15 residues long. Here the CDR3 DNA reads TGTGCCAGCAGCCCGATGGCCATAACGAACACTGAAGCTTTCTTT. Protein: CASSPMAITNTEAFF.

The rearrangement uses TRBV20-1 and TRBJ2-5, with no clear D. This CDR3 region has 12 residues. Germline V gene lookup returns CDR1 DFQATT and CDR2 SNEGSKA (reference sequence). Trimming took off 0 bases at V and 7 bases at J, with 9 bases between the two ends. The CDR3 reads CSARDHRGTQYF. The CDR3 DNA follows: TGCAGTGCTAGAGATCATCGTGGGACCCAGTACTTC.

There are a few counts of this clonotype. The V gene is TRBV20-1, the J gene TRBJ1-2; 8 bases agree with TRBD1. CDR3 size: 13 residues. From germline, CDR1 is DFQATT and CDR2 SNEGSKA (reference sequence). With 2 bases clipped from V and 4 bases from J, the junction kept 3 bases outside the gene matches. The CDR3 is CSARPGGSYGYTF. The DNA for the CDR3 is TGCAGTGCTAGACCAGGGGGCTCCTATGGCTACACCTTC.

There are a few counts of this clonotype. V and J are TRBV3-1 and TRBJ2-2, with 9 bases fitting TRBD2. Germline loops: CDR1 LGHDT, CDR2 YNNKEL (reference sequence). V lost 1 base to trimming and J lost 5 bases; unmatched junction nucleotides: 5. The CDR3 has 16 amino acids. The CDR3 here is CASSQGAGGYTGELFF. In nucleotides, the CDR3 is TGTGCCAGCAGCCAAGGAGCGGGAGGTTATACCGGGGAGCTGTTTTTT.

V gene TRBV6-1 combines with J gene TRBJ1-2; TRBD1 aligns across 7 bases. The germline V gene encodes CDR1 MNHNS and CDR2 SASEGT. With 5 bases clipped from V and 0 bases from J, the junction kept 9 bases outside the gene matches. There are 16 residues in the CDR3. For the CDR3, the DNA is TGTGCCAGCAGTCGGGGCGGGACAGCAACTAACTATGGCTACACCTTC. The encoded protein is CASSRGGTATNYGYTF.

The gene calls are TRBV7-2 and TRBJ2-1; unclear D gene. The V gene lost 1 base and the J gene lost 9 bases, with 7 bases spanning the gap. This CDR3 has 12 amino acids. Germline V lookup: CDR1 SGHTA, CDR2 FQGNSA. CDR3 in amino acids: CASSLVDGEQFF. The CDR3 DNA is TGTGCCAGCAGCTTAGTCGACGGTGAGCAGTTCTTC.

The CDR3 nucleotides are TGTGCCAGCAGCCTTCCCGGGTCAAATTTAGGCAATGAGCAGTTCTTC. This codes for CASSLPGSNLGNEQFF. This chain links TRBV7-9 with TRBJ2-1; D ambiguous. Germline V CDR1 and CDR2: SEHNR, FQNEAQ (reference sequence). This CDR3 has 16 residues. V lost 5 bases and J lost 6, with 20 bases in between.

This clonotype was observed a handful of times. The V call is TRBV21-1, the J call TRBJ2-7; TRBD1, as called in the table, went unchecked against the DNA. TRBV21-1 is designated a pseudogene. The CDR3 is made up of 11 amino acids. The CDR3 DNA is TGTGCCAGCAGCCCCTGGCGCGAGCAGTACGTC. It specifies CASSPWREQYV.

The chain combines TRBV7-9 with TRBJ2-7, with D possibly being TRBD1 (6 bases). The CDR3 contains 16 residues. Trimming took off 5 bases at V and 2 bases at J, with 19 bases between the two ends. Germline V lookup: CDR1 SEHNR, CDR2 FQNEAQ (reference sequence). CDR3 nucleotides: TGTGCCAGCAGCATATACCGGGACACGCCGCCCTACGAGCAGTACTTC. This encodes CASSIYRDTPPYEQYF.

This clonotype came up a few times. This chain connects TRBV2 to TRBJ2-7; D is unresolved. Germline V CDR1 and CDR2: SNHLY, FYNNEI. The CDR3 runs to 12 residues. V lost 6 bases, J lost 2 bases, and 8 bases lay in between. The CDR3 loop reads CASRTQTYEQYF. In DNA, the CDR3 is TGTGCCAGCAGGACGCAAACCTACGAGCAGTACTTC.

This clonotype was picked up a small number of times. In DNA form, the CDR3 reads TGTGCCAGCAGCTCCGGACAGGGCGGTAGCTCCTACGAGCAGTACTTC. The encoded protein is CASSSGQGGSSYEQYF. This sequence joins TRBV5-4 and TRBJ2-7, with 8 bases fitting TRBD1. Unmatched junction bases numbered 8, after V lost 3 bases and J lost 0 bases. This CDR3 is built from 16 residues. Germline loops: CDR1 SGHNT, CDR2 YYREEE (reference sequence).

The rearrangement joins TRBV6-1 to TRBJ1-3; D gene unclear. Trimming cost V 5 bases and J 4 bases, with 6 bases left between them. This CDR3 comprises 12 residues. Germline V CDR1 and CDR2: MNHNS, SASEGT. The CDR3 DNA reads TGTGCCAGCAGTAACACCGGAAACACCATATATTTT. Translating gives CASSNTGNTIYF.

The chain recombines TRBV10-3 with TRBJ2-5; D perhaps matches TRBD1 (5 bases). The CDR3 length is 14 residues. Germline CDR1 and CDR2: ENHRY and SYGVKD. V lost 3 bases and J lost 1, with 9 bases in between. CDR3 loop: CAISDATVQETQYF. The CDR3 bases are TGTGCCATCAGTGATGCGACAGTCCAAGAGACCCAGTACTTC.

The chain couples TRBV20-1 to TRBJ1-1; D is perhaps TRBD1 (5 bases). V was shortened by 0 bases and J by 2 bases, with 19 bases between the two germline ends. The CDR3 is 17 residues long. Germline CDR1 is DFQATT and CDR2 is SNEGSKA (reference sequence). In DNA, the CDR3 is TGCAGTGCTAGAGAGAGGGGCGGGGCCTTTACAAACACTGAAGCTTTCTTT. This sequence encodes CSARERGGAFTNTEAFF.

V is TRBV24-1 and J is TRBJ2-1; the match to TRBD2 covers 10 bases. Germline trimming cut 3 bases from V and 2 bases from J; bases unmatched to any gene: 6. The germline CDR1 and CDR2 sequences are KGHDR and SFDVKD. The CDR3 sequence is 17 residues long. The CDR3 coding sequence is TGTGCCACCAGTGATACCCGGACTAGCGGAACCTACAATGAGCAGTTCTTC. This encodes CATSDTRTSGTYNEQFF.

V gene TRBV20-1 combines with J gene TRBJ2-3; 12 bases align to TRBD2. Germline V lookup: CDR1 DFQATT, CDR2 SNEGSKA (reference sequence). There are 16 residues in the CDR3. The J segment lost 1 base and the V segment lost 5 bases, leaving 7 bases of the junction unmatched. The CDR3 here is CSAPGLAGSGTDTQYF. The CDR3 bases are TGCAGTGCTCCCGGACTAGCGGGATCAGGCACAGATACGCAGTATTTT.

The chain couples TRBV2 to TRBJ2-5; D gene ambiguous. The V gene lost 2 bases and the J gene lost 4 bases, with 11 bases spanning the gap. The CDR3 sequence is 14 residues long. Germline values: CDR1 SNHLY, CDR2 FYNNEI. CDR3 DNA sequence: TGTGCCAGCAGTGAAAGTTTTCATCCAGAGACCCAGTACTTC. This translates into CASSESFHPETQYF.

This clonotype has at least ten counts. The gene calls are TRBV6-1 and TRBJ2-5; 10 bases map to TRBD1. The V gene's germline CDR1 is MNHNS and CDR2 SASEGT. CDR3 length: 15 residues. The junction had 8 bases not matched to a gene; V was cut back by 6 bases and J by 4 bases. Here the CDR3 reads CASSKRQGAGETQYF. The CDR3 nucleotides read TGTGCCAGCAGCAAGCGACAGGGGGCGGGAGAGACCCAGTACTTC.

The V gene is TRBV10-2, the J gene TRBJ2-2; the D gene is possibly TRBD1 (6 bases). V was trimmed by 9 bases and J by 4 bases, leaving 15 bases between them. This CDR3 has 14 amino acids. The germline V gene encodes CDR1 WSHSY and CDR2 SAAADI. The CDR3 protein is CASFLTGLTGELFF. In DNA form, the CDR3 reads TGCGCCAGTTTTTTGACAGGACTCACCGGGGAGCTGTTTTTT.